Below are 21 T cell receptor beta chains sequenced from a single sample in a study of shared clonotypes between healthy human individuals. Clones were read by immunoSEQ multiplex PCR, and TCRdb kept only the in-frame ones, dropping some. The sample lists roughly 2,500,000 clones, over 85% occurring once. The sequencing sample was made of naive CD4+ T cells from PBMCs. As for subset: CD45RA+ positively selected. The source is a man between 18 and 29 years old in good health. Some clones in this sample may be carry-over from other donors' samples.

The chain joins TRBV12-5 to TRBJ1-1; TRBD1 matches at 9 bases. After removal of 7 bases from V and 0 bases from J, the junction contained 6 bases not matched to a gene. This CDR3 spans 15 amino acids. The germline V gene has CDR1 LGHNT and CDR2 FRNRAP. The CDR3 loop reads CASAGTGGLNTEAFF. The CDR3, as DNA: TGTGCTAGTGCGGGAACAGGGGGCTTGAACACTGAAGCTTTCTTT.

The chain combines TRBV6-6 with TRBJ2-1, with 15 positions matching TRBD2. Germline values: CDR1 MNHNY, CDR2 SVGAGI (reference sequence). J lost 6 bases, V lost 11 bases, and 5 bases had no gene match. The CDR3 sequence is 14 residues long. CDR3 sequence reads: CASGTSGGSNEQFF. CDR3 in DNA: TGTGCCTCCGGGACTAGCGGGGGGAGCAATGAGCAGTTCTTC.

The chain links TRBV7-9 to TRBJ1-5, with 7 positions matching TRBD1. The germline gives CDR1 SEHNR, CDR2 FQNEAQ (reference sequence). The V and J ends lost 3 bases and 0 bases, in that order; junction bases with no gene match: 2. The CDR3 length is 15 residues. CDR3 DNA sequence: TGTGCCAGCAGCTTGGGGACAGATAGCAATCAGCCCCAGCATTTT. Translated, it gives CASSLGTDSNQPQHF. The entire variable domain, with the rest obtained from reference TRBV7-9 and TRBJ1-5, is as follows: DTGVSQNPRHKITKRGQNVTFRCDPISEHNRLYWYRQTLGQGPEFLTYFQNEAQLEKSRLLSDRFSAERPKGSFSTLEIQRTEQGDSAMYLCASSLGTDSNQPQHFGDGTRLSIL.

As for this clone: The same CDR3 is also encoded by other DNA sequences in this sample. V and J are TRBV7-3 and TRBJ2-5; tentatively, D is TRBD2 (6 bases). The CDR3 spans 13 residues. Trimming removed 2 bases at V and 4 bases at J, with 8 bases between. Germline V CDR1 and CDR2: SGHTA, FQGTGA. Written as DNA, the CDR3 is TGTGCCAGCAGCTTATCCGGGGGAGAGACCCAGTACTTC. Translation: CASSLSGGETQYF.

The gene calls are TRBV18 and TRBJ2-7, with 9 bases fitting TRBD1. The length of the CDR3 is 14 residues. Germline V gene lookup returns CDR1 KGHSH and CDR2 LQKENI. V shed 3 bases, J shed 6 bases, and the junction held 6 bases outside the gene matches. CDR3: CASSPDRDRAEQYF. DNA for the CDR3: TGTGCCAGCTCACCCGACCGGGACAGGGCCGAGCAGTACTTC.

The table lists this clone with a count of one. This sequence joins TRBV2 and TRBJ2-1; D not certain. Trimming pared 2 bases from V and 1 base from J, leaving 9 bases between. The CDR3 runs to 15 residues. Per germline, CDR1 SNHLY and CDR2 FYNNEI. In DNA, the CDR3 is TGTGCCAGCAGTGAACAGGTGGATTCCTACAATGAGCAGTTCTTC. Translated, it gives CASSEQVDSYNEQFF.

The V gene is TRBV7-2, the J gene TRBJ2-7, with 11 bases matching TRBD2. With V trimmed by 2 bases and J by 6 bases, 6 bases remained unmatched. In germline, CDR1 is SGHTA, CDR2 FQGNSA. CDR3 length: 15 amino acids. In DNA, the CDR3 is TGTGCCAGCAGCTTAAATCTAGCGGGAGGTACCGAGCAGTACTTC. It translates to CASSLNLAGGTEQYF.

V is TRBV4-2 and J is TRBJ2-2, with D perhaps TRBD2 (6 bases). Between the trimmed V and J ends, which lost 4 bases and 1 base, there was a span of 10 bases. The length of the CDR3 is 15 residues. Germline CDR1 reads LGHNA; CDR2 reads YNFKEQ. The CDR3 spells CASSRDFLNTGELFF. As DNA, the CDR3 is TGTGCCAGCAGCCGGGACTTCCTGAACACCGGGGAGCTGTTTTTT.

This clone was recorded once. The chain carries TRBV7-9 and TRBJ2-3; D tentatively fits TRBD1 or TRBD2 (5 bases each). The V end lost 7 bases, the J end lost 0 bases, and 14 bases lay between the germline ends. There are 15 residues in the CDR3. Germline V gene data show CDR1 as SEHNR and CDR2 as FQNEAQ (reference sequence). In DNA, the CDR3 is TGTGCCAGCACGTACCAGGGCGGGAGCACAGATACGCAGTATTTT. Translation gives CASTYQGGSTDTQYF.

The chain has TRBV18 and TRBJ1-2; D possibly corresponds to TRBD1 (5 bases). The CDR3 extends over 14 amino acids. V lost 0 bases to trimming and J lost 4 bases, with 9 bases between them. Looked up from germline, CDR1 is KGHSH and CDR2 is LQKENI. DNA for the CDR3: TGTGCCAGCTCACCACCCTTGGGGCCCTATGGCTACACCTTC. Encoded protein: CASSPPLGPYGYTF.

Concerning this clone: This sample includes further DNA sequences coding for the same CDR3. The J gene is TRBJ2-7, the V gene TRBV7-2; 7 bases map to TRBD1. Germline V gene data show CDR1 as SGHTA and CDR2 as FQGNSA. This CDR3 has 13 residues. After removal of 5 bases from V and 2 bases from J, the junction contained 3 bases not matched to a gene. The CDR3 DNA sequence: TGTGCCAGCAGCCGGGACAGAGCCTACGAGCAGTACTTC. This gives the protein CASSRDRAYEQYF.

J is TRBJ1-1 and V is TRBV10-3, with 7 bases lining up with TRBD1. J was trimmed by 3 bases and V by 5 bases; bases with no gene match: 6. This CDR3 is built from 14 residues. Germline CDR1 and CDR2: ENHRY and SYGVKD. CDR3 protein: CAISYTTGDTEAFF. In DNA, the CDR3 is TGTGCCATCAGTTATACAACAGGGGACACTGAAGCTTTCTTT.

This chain connects TRBV9 to TRBJ2-3; D may correspond to TRBD1 or TRBD2 (6 bases each). The CDR3 is 18 amino acids. Trimming removed 4 bases at V and 4 bases at J, with 25 bases between. Per the germline V gene, CDR1 is SGDLS and CDR2 is YYNGEE. The CDR3 DNA sequence: TGTGCCAGCAGCAACCCCGGAGGGGGGCGCGGAATTCCAGATACGCAGTATTTT. It encodes CASSNPGGGRGIPDTQYF. The full variable domain, in which reference TRBV9 and TRBJ2-3 provide the parts outside the CDR3, is DSGVTQTPKHLITATGQRVTLRCSPRSGDLSVYWYQQSLDQGLQFLIQYYNGEERAKGNILERFSAQQFPDLHSELNLSSLELGDSALYFCASSNPGGGRGIPDTQYFGPGTRLTVL.

The genes are TRBV5-6 and TRBJ2-1; the D gene could be TRBD1 or TRBD2 (5 bases each). The CDR3 loop spans 16 amino acids. Per germline, CDR1 SGHDT and CDR2 YYEEEE. V was cut by 2 bases and J by 1 base, with 13 bases left in between. The CDR3 region has the DNA TGTGCCAGCAGCTTCGTGAGTGGGGGTTCCTACAATGAGCAGTTCTTC. Residues: CASSFVSGGSYNEQFF.

The chain uses TRBV29-1 and TRBJ1-2; D is unclear. This CDR3 comprises 16 residues. V was trimmed by 7 bases and J by 4 bases, leaving 25 bases between them. Germline values: CDR1 SQVTM, CDR2 ANQGSEA. CDR3 protein: CSATPSGRPTGYGYTF. CDR3 DNA: TGCAGCGCCACCCCCTCTGGAAGACCAACTGGCTATGGCTACACCTTC.

The chain employs TRBV5-4 and TRBJ1-2; D gene unclear. The V gene's germline CDR1 is SGHNT and CDR2 YYREEE (reference sequence). CDR3 length equals 13 residues. V was clipped by 0 bases and J by 5 bases, with 8 bases between them. CDR3 bases: TGTGCCAGCAGCTTGGGTACTAGGTATGGCTACACCTTC. Amino acid sequence: CASSLGTRYGYTF.

The rearrangement uses TRBV7-6 and TRBJ2-2; the D gene is possibly TRBD2 (6 bases). V was pared by 7 bases and J by 7 bases, with 28 bases between. CDR1 SGHVS and CDR2 FNYEAQ come from the germline V gene. This CDR3 contains 18 residues. CDR3 amino acids: CASNNQASAYLGHGELFF. CDR3 nucleotide sequence: TGTGCCAGCAACAACCAGGCTAGCGCATACCTTGGGCACGGGGAGCTGTTTTTT.

Notes on this clone: Within the sample, other DNA sequences also encode this same CDR3. The chain recombines TRBV7-3 with TRBJ2-2, with unresolved D. Germline lookup yields CDR1 SGHTA and CDR2 FQGTGA. V was pared by 5 bases and J by 6 bases, with 7 bases between. The CDR3 extends over 12 amino acids. CDR3 sequence: CASSPRSGELFF. The CDR3 bases are TGTGCCAGCAGCCCCCGTTCCGGGGAGCTGTTTTTT.

The chain has TRBV7-8 and TRBJ1-5; D uncertain. The V gene's germline CDR1 is SGHVS and CDR2 FQNEAQ. V was clipped by 6 bases and J by 5 bases, with 14 bases between them. This CDR3 is built from 14 residues. CDR3 loop: CASSNEVRDQPQHF. The CDR3 nucleotides read TGTGCCAGCAGTAACGAGGTCAGAGATCAGCCCCAGCATTTT.

This chain uses TRBV9 with TRBJ2-2, with a weak D call TRBD2 (6 bases). This CDR3 is 15 amino acids long. Trimming stripped 0 bases from V and 5 bases from J, with 11 bases between. The germline V gene has CDR1 SGDLS and CDR2 YYNGEE. CDR3 amino acids: CASSVVEGYTGELFF. CDR3 bases: TGTGCCAGCAGCGTAGTGGAGGGTTATACCGGGGAGCTGTTTTTT.

The chain joins TRBV7-9 to TRBJ2-7, with a possible D match to TRBD1 (6 bases). CDR3 length: 14 amino acids. Per the germline V gene, CDR1 is SEHNR and CDR2 is FQNEAQ (reference sequence). Between the trimmed V and J ends, which lost 3 bases and 1 base, there was a span of 10 bases. CDR3: CASSFSDRSYEQYF. The CDR3 bases are TGTGCCAGCAGCTTTTCAGACAGGTCCTACGAGCAGTACTTC. The full variable domain, completed using reference TRBV7-9 and TRBJ2-7, is DTGVSQNPRHKITKRGQNVTFRCDPISEHNRLYWYRQTLGQGPEFLTYFQNEAQLEKSRLLSDRFSAERPKGSFSTLEIQRTEQGDSAMYLCASSFSDRSYEQYFGPGTRLTVT.